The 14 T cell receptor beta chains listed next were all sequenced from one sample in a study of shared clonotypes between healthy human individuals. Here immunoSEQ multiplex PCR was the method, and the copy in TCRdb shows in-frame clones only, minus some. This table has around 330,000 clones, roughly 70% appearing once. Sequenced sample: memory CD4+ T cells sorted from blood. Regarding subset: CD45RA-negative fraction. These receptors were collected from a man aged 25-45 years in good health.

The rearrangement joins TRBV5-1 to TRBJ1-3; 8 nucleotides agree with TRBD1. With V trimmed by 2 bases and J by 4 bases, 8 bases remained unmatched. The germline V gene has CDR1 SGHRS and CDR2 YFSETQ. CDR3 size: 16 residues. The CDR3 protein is CASSLDRGAYGNTIYF. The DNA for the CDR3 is TGCGCCAGCAGCTTAGACAGGGGCGCGTACGGAAACACCATATATTTT. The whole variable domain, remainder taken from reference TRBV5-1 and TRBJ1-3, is KAGVTQTPRYLIKTRGQQVTLSCSPISGHRSVSWYQQTPGQGLQFLFEYFSETQRNKGNFPGRFSGRQFSNSRSEMNVSTLELGDSALYLCASSLDRGAYGNTIYFGEGSWLTVV.

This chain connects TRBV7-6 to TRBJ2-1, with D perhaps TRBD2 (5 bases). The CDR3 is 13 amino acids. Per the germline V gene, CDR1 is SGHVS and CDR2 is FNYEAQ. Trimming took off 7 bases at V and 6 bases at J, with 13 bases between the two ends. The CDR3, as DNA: TGTGCCAGCACCCTCGGGGAAGTCAATGAGCAGTTCTTC. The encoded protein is CASTLGEVNEQFF.

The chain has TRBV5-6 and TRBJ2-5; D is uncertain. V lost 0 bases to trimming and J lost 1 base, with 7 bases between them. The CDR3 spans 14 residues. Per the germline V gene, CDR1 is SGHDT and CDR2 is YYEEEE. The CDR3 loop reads CASSLVTTQETQYF. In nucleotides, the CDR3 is TGTGCCAGCAGCTTGGTGACCACCCAAGAGACCCAGTACTTC.

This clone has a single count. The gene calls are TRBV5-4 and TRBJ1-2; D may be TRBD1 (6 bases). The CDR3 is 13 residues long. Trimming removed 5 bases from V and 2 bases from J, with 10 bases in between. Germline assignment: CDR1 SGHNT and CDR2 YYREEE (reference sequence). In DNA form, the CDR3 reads TGTGCCAGCAGAATCGACAGGAACTATGGCTACACCTTC. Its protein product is CASRIDRNYGYTF.

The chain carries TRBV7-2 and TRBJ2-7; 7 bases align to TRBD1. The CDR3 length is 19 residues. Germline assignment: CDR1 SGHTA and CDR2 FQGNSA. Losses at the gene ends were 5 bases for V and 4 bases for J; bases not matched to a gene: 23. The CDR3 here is CASSIRGQPDPKASYEQYF. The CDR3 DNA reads TGTGCCAGCAGCATTAGGGGACAGCCAGATCCAAAAGCATCATACGAGCAGTACTTC.

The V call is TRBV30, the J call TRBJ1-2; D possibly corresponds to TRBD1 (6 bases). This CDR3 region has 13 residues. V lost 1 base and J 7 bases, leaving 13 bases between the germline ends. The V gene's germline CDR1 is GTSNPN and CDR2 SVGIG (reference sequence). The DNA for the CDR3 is TGTGCCTGGAGTGAACAGGGAATCGCTGGCTACACCTTC. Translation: CAWSEQGIAGYTF. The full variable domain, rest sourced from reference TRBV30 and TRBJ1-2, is SQTIHQWPATLVQPVGSPLSLECTVEGTSNPNLYWYRQAAGRGLQLLFYSVGIGQISSEVPQNLSASRPQDRQFILSSKKLLLSDSGFYLCAWSEQGIAGYTFGSGTRLTVV.

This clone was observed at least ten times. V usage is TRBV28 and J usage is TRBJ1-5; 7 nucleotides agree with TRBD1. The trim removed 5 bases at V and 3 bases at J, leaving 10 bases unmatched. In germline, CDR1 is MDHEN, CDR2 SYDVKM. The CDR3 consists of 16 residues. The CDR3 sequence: CASSQRTGVFNQPQHF. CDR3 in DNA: TGTGCCAGCAGTCAAAGAACAGGGGTCTTCAATCAGCCCCAGCATTTT. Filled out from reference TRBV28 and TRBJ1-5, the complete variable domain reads DVKVTQSSRYLVKRTGEKVFLECVQDMDHENMFWYRQDPGLGLRLIYFSYDVKMKEKGDIPEGYSVSREKKERFSLILESASTNQTSMYLCASSQRTGVFNQPQHFGDGTRLSIL.

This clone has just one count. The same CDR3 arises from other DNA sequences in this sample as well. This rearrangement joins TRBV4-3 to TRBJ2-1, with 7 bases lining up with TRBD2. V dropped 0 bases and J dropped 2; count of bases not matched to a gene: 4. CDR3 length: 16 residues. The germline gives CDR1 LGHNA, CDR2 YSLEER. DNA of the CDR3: TGCGCCAGCAGCCAAGATCTAGCGGAGCCCTACAATGAGCAGTTCTTC. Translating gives CASSQDLAEPYNEQFF.

This CDR3 reads CASSFLTGGVRQPQHF. The CDR3 nucleotides read TGTGCCAGTAGTTTCCTGACGGGGGGCGTCAGGCAGCCCCAGCATTTT. V usage is TRBV19 and J usage is TRBJ1-5; TRBD1 might be the D (6 bases). This CDR3 spans 16 amino acids. In germline, CDR1 is LNHDA, CDR2 SQIVND (reference sequence). V was clipped by 5 bases and J by 7 bases, with 21 bases between them. The full variable domain, rest sourced from reference TRBV19 and TRBJ1-5, is DGGITQSPKYLFRKEGQNVTLSCEQNLNHDAMYWYRQDPGQGLRLIYYSQIVNDFQKGDIAEGYSVSREKKESFPLTVTSAQKNPTAFYLCASSFLTGGVRQPQHFGDGTRLSIL.

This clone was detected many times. CDR3 in amino acids: CASIPRGGTTNTGELFF. The CDR3 DNA reads as TGTGCCAGCATCCCCCGGGGCGGCACAACGAACACCGGGGAGCTGTTTTTT. The rearrangement joins TRBV5-5 to TRBJ2-2; the D call may be TRBD1 or TRBD2 (5 bases each). Germline loops: CDR1 SGHKS, CDR2 YYEKEE (reference sequence). V gave up 6 bases and J gave up 0 bases, with 18 bases separating them. The CDR3 extends over 17 amino acids. The complete variable domain, with remaining parts taken from reference TRBV5-5 and TRBJ2-2, reads DAGVTQSPTHLIKTRGQQVTLRCSPISGHKSVSWYQQVLGQGPQFIFQYYEKEERGRGNFPDRFSARQFPNYSSELNVNALLLGDSALYLCASIPRGGTTNTGELFFGEGSRLTVL.

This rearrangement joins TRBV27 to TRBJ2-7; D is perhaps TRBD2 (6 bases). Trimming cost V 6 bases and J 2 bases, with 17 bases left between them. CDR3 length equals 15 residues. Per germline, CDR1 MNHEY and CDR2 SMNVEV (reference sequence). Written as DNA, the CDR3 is TGTGCCAGCAGCCGAGGGATAGCGGTCCCCTACGAGCAGTACTTC. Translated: CASSRGIAVPYEQYF.

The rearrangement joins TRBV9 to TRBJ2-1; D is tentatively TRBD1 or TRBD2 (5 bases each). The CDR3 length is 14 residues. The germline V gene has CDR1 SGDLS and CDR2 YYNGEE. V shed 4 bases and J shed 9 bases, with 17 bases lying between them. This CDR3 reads CASSPRMGVGEQFF. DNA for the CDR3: TGTGCCAGCAGCCCCCGCATGGGGGTCGGTGAGCAGTTCTTC. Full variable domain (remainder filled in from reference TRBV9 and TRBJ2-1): DSGVTQTPKHLITATGQRVTLRCSPRSGDLSVYWYQQSLDQGLQFLIQYYNGEERAKGNILERFSAQQFPDLHSELNLSSLELGDSALYFCASSPRMGVGEQFFGPGTRLTVL.

The CDR3 protein is CASNTGLGYEQYF. DNA of the CDR3: TGTGCCAGTAATACCGGGCTAGGCTACGAGCAGTACTTC. This sequence joins TRBV19 and TRBJ2-7; D remains unclear. The V end was cut by 7 bases, the J end by 3 bases, with 13 bases between. The CDR3 is 13 residues long. Per the germline V gene, CDR1 is LNHDA and CDR2 is SQIVND (reference sequence).

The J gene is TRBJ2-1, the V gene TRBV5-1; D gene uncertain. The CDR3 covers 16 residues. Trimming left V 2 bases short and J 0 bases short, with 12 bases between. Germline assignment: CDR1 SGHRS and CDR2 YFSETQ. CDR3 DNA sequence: TGCGCCAGCAGCTTCGGGCTTCCTAGCTCCTACAATGAGCAGTTCTTC. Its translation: CASSFGLPSSYNEQFF.